The 5 T cell receptor beta chains presented below share a single source sample, sequenced in a study of T cell repertoires in cytomegalovirus infection. Each CDR3 protein gets one entry after TCRdb re-called the reads with MiXCR. This table has around 280,000 distinct CDR3 sequences, roughly 13% appearing once. Sample: PBMCs. These receptors were obtained from a human donor in good health (CMV status not recorded). Some clones in this sample may be carry-over from other donors' samples.

The V gene is TRBV2, the J gene TRBJ2-7, with D uncertain. Trimming removed 1 base from V and 4 bases from J, with 2 bases in between. The CDR3 consists of 11 residues. Germline loops: CDR1 SNHLY, CDR2 FYNNEI. The DNA of the CDR3 is TGTGCCAGCAGTGAAGAGTACGAGCAGTACTTC. Residues: CASSEEYEQYF.

This clonotype was seen at least ten times. The gene calls are TRBV7-2 and TRBJ1-1; 8 bases are a match to TRBD1. V trimming: 5 bases; J trimming: 1 base; junction bases outside the gene matches: 6. Germline V CDR1 and CDR2: SGHTA, FQGNSA. The CDR3 length is 15 residues. The CDR3 coding sequence is TGTGCCAGCAGCCCCCGGACAGGGCAGAACACTGAAGCTTTCTTT. As protein: CASSPRTGQNTEAFF.

The chain recombines TRBV28 with TRBJ1-5; maybe TRBD1 (5 bases). The germline gives CDR1 MDHEN, CDR2 SYDVKM. V was shortened by 6 bases and J by 7 bases, with 25 bases between the two germline ends. The CDR3 consists of 17 residues. CDR3 sequence: CASSSLGSGGAQQPQHF. DNA of the CDR3: TGTGCCAGCAGCTCCCTGGGTTCGGGGGGAGCCCAACAGCCCCAGCATTTT.

The table lists this clonotype with many counts. The V call is TRBV28, the J call TRBJ1-2, with D perhaps matching TRBD1 (5 bases). The CDR3 covers 16 residues. Germline loops: CDR1 MDHEN, CDR2 SYDVKM. V lost 6 bases, J lost 0 bases, and 17 bases lay in between. CDR3 residues: CASSPTGGKANYGYTF. CDR3 nucleotides: TGTGCCAGCAGCCCGACTGGGGGGAAAGCTAACTATGGCTACACCTTC.

This clonotype has at least ten counts. The rearrangement uses TRBV10-2 and TRBJ1-1, with D possibly matching TRBD1 (5 bases). Between the trimmed V and J ends, which lost 6 bases and 3 bases, there was a span of 11 bases. The CDR3 length is 13 residues. Germline-derived CDR1 and CDR2 are WSHSY and SAAADI. CDR3 bases: TGCGCCAGCAGCGATTCAGGGTACACTGAAGCTTTCTTT. Its protein is CASSDSGYTEAFF.